This T cell receptor beta chain was found in a study of blood T cell repertoires in COVID-19. Study context: The analysed material was cDNA or gDNA that came from T cells, B-cell-depleted T cells, or PBMCs.

In the original analysis: How many nucleated cells were present was estimated from reference gene primer amplification. TCRdb's table, derived via immunoSEQ multiplex PCR, lists solely in-frame clones and lacks some. V, J and clone size derive from that table, while D and trimming were established from the DNA sequence. The data hold around 74,000 clones, with roughly 90% observed a single time. V was pared by 4 bases and J by 6 bases, with 10 bases of the junction left unmatched. Germline lookup yields CDR1 SGHAT and CDR2 FQNNGV. The CDR3 runs to 15 residues. The receptor was isolated from a man in his fifties or sixties with active COVID-19. The J gene is TRBJ2-7, the V gene TRBV11-2, with 9 bases matching TRBD2. The sequenced sample was peripheral blood. As DNA, the CDR3 is TGTGCCAGCAGCTCGCTCGGCGGGAGGGCCGGCGAGCAGTACTTC. Its protein is CASSSLGGRAGEQYF.